The 26 T cell receptor beta chains below were found in one sample sequenced in a study of cytomegalovirus exposure and HLA in healthy donors. In the PCR, 60 Vbeta and 13 Jbeta primers were used. Clones were read by immunoSEQ multiplex PCR, and TCRdb kept only the in-frame ones, dropping some. The sample lists about 160,000 clones, 80% to 90% seen once, with around 7.7% in the top ten. The sample comprised PBMCs. The receptors were gathered from a young woman in good health and CMV-seropositive.

The rearrangement uses TRBV7-3 and TRBJ2-2, with D unclear. Germline CDR1 and CDR2: SGHTA and FQGTGA. CDR3 length: 12 residues. V lost 4 bases, J lost 3 bases, and 3 bases lay in between. CDR3: CASSSYTGELFF. As DNA, the CDR3 is TGTGCCAGCAGCTCCTACACCGGGGAGCTGTTTTTT.

The CDR3 here is CACPTGYSNQPQHF. Here the CDR3 DNA reads TGTGCCTGTCCGACAGGATATAGCAATCAGCCCCAGCATTTT. This chain connects TRBV30 to TRBJ1-5, with D maybe TRBD1 (6 bases). The germline gives CDR1 GTSNPN, CDR2 SVGIG (reference sequence). V lost 6 bases, J lost 0 bases, and 12 bases lay in between. This CDR3 contains 14 residues.

The chain combines TRBV5-1 with TRBJ1-3; 7 bases are shared with TRBD1. The CDR3 has 17 residues. The germline V gene encodes CDR1 SGHRS and CDR2 YFSETQ. V was pared by 5 bases and J by 2 bases, with 13 bases of the junction left unmatched. CDR3 protein: CASSRSMGQGAGNTIYF. CDR3 bases: TGCGCCAGCAGTCGCTCCATGGGGCAGGGGGCTGGAAACACCATATATTTT.

The chain carries TRBV4-1 and TRBJ1-1, with a tentative D call TRBD1 (5 bases). The germline V gene encodes CDR1 MGHRA and CDR2 YSYEKL. This CDR3 comprises 16 residues. V lost 2 bases, J lost 3 bases, and 16 bases lay in between. CDR3 amino acids: CASSQPEDIADTEAFF. In nucleotides, the CDR3 is TGCGCCAGCAGCCAACCGGAGGACATAGCGGACACTGAAGCTTTCTTT.

The chain carries TRBV7-2 and TRBJ2-3, with 9 bases lining up with TRBD1. The V and J ends lost 3 bases and 8 bases, in that order; junction bases with no gene match: 6. There are 14 residues in the CDR3. Germline V lookup: CDR1 SGHTA, CDR2 FQGNSA. The CDR3 region is CASSLGQGAGTQYF. CDR3 DNA: TGTGCCAGCAGCTTGGGACAGGGAGCGGGTACGCAGTATTTT. The full variable domain, in which reference TRBV7-2 and TRBJ2-3 provide the parts outside the CDR3, is GAGVSQSPSNKVTEKGKDVELRCDPISGHTALYWYRQSLGQGLEFLIYFQGNSAPDKSGLPSDRFSAERTGGSVSTLTIQRTQQEDSAVYLCASSLGQGAGTQYFGPGTRLTVL.

The J gene is TRBJ1-6, the V gene TRBV7-8, with TRBD1 matching 9 bases. The germline gives CDR1 SGHVS, CDR2 FQNEAQ. V lost 5 bases, J lost 8 bases, and 13 bases stayed unmatched. The CDR3 consists of 17 residues. The CDR3 coding sequence is TGTGCCAGCAGCATTGGGGCCCGGGGACAGGGAGATTCACCCCTCCACTTT. Protein sequence: CASSIGARGQGDSPLHF.

This sequence joins TRBV29-1 and TRBJ1-1; 7 bases align to TRBD1. V was clipped by 7 bases and J by 5 bases; unmatched bases: 13. This CDR3 region has 14 residues. Germline values: CDR1 SQVTM, CDR2 ANQGSEA. In nucleotides, the CDR3 is TGCAGCGCTATCAGATTCACAGGGGTAACTGAAGCTTTCTTT. Translating it yields CSAIRFTGVTEAFF.

In nucleotides, the CDR3 is TGTGCCAGCAGGGTTTCGCGGGGGCTGGGAGAGACCCAGTACTTC. Protein: CASRVSRGLGETQYF. The V gene is TRBV25-1, the J gene TRBJ2-5; maybe TRBD2 (7 bases). Trimming took off 6 bases at V and 4 bases at J, with 18 bases between the two ends. This CDR3 has 15 amino acids. Germline CDR1 is MGHDK and CDR2 is SYGVNS.

V gene TRBV7-9 combines with J gene TRBJ2-2; the D gene is possibly TRBD2 (6 bases). This CDR3 has 14 residues. Germline-derived CDR1 and CDR2 are SEHNR and FQNEAQ (reference sequence). V was shortened by 4 bases and J by 1 base, with 7 bases between the two germline ends. The CDR3 DNA reads TGTGCCAGCAGCTCCGGGGGGAACACCGGGGAGCTGTTTTTT. As protein: CASSSGGNTGELFF.

V is TRBV20-1 and J is TRBJ1-2; 7 bases match TRBD1. The CDR3 has 11 amino acids. With 7 bases clipped from V and 2 bases from J, the junction kept 1 base outside the gene matches. Germline V CDR1 and CDR2: DFQATT, SNEGSKA (reference sequence). The CDR3 loop reads CSVQGNYGYTF. In nucleotides, the CDR3 is TGCAGTGTACAGGGGAACTATGGCTACACCTTC.

The rearrangement uses TRBV10-3 and TRBJ2-5; D might be TRBD1 (5 bases). Trimming shortened V by 2 bases and J by 5 bases, and 9 bases separated the two germline ends. The V gene's germline CDR1 is ENHRY and CDR2 SYGVKD. The CDR3 has 13 amino acids. CDR3 DNA sequence: TGTGCCATCAGTGAGACAGGTTTGGAGACCCAGTACTTC. Its translation: CAISETGLETQYF.

This clone was recorded only once. The chain recombines TRBV5-6 with TRBJ1-2, with TRBD1 identical over 8 bases. J was trimmed by 3 bases and V by 0 bases; bases with no gene match: 7. Germline V gene sequence: CDR1 SGHDT, CDR2 YYEEEE. This CDR3 spans 16 amino acids. CDR3 loop: CASSLGIQGVYYGYTF. The CDR3 DNA sequence: TGTGCCAGCAGCTTGGGGATACAGGGGGTGTACTATGGCTACACCTTC.

J is TRBJ1-6 and V is TRBV2; the match to TRBD1 covers 8 bases. J was trimmed by 9 bases and V by 3 bases; bases with no gene match: 4. Germline CDR1 and CDR2: SNHLY and FYNNEI. This CDR3 comprises 14 residues. The CDR3 is CASSDGTGFSPLHF. In DNA, the CDR3 is TGTGCCAGCAGTGATGGGACAGGATTTTCACCCCTCCACTTT.

This clone was seen a few times. The V gene is TRBV28, the J gene TRBJ1-1; D possibly corresponds to TRBD1 (6 bases). This CDR3 comprises 13 residues. From germline, CDR1 is MDHEN and CDR2 SYDVKM. Trimming shortened V by 0 bases and J by 6 bases, and 8 bases separated the two germline ends. The CDR3 sequence: CASSLWGASEAFF. The DNA for the CDR3 is TGTGCCAGCAGTTTATGGGGGGCTTCTGAAGCTTTCTTT. Full variable domain (remainder filled in from reference TRBV28 and TRBJ1-1): DVKVTQSSRYLVKRTGEKVFLECVQDMDHENMFWYRQDPGLGLRLIYFSYDVKMKEKGDIPEGYSVSREKKERFSLILESASTNQTSMYLCASSLWGASEAFFGQGTRLTVV.

In the case of this clone: The junction shows a germline mismatch at one end, possibly a read error. The chain links TRBV19 to TRBJ1-4; weak D call: TRBD1 (5 bases). CDR1 and CDR2 (germline): LNHDA, SQIVND (reference sequence). CDR3 length: 15 residues. CDR3: CASSIMAGLGEKLLF. As DNA, the CDR3 is TGTGCCAGTAGTATTATGGCAGGGTTAGGGGAAAAACTGCTTTTT.

This chain uses TRBV7-3 with TRBJ1-5; D unresolved. CDR1 SGHTA and CDR2 FQGTGA come from the germline V gene. V was pared by 5 bases and J by 7 bases, with 12 bases between. CDR3 size: 13 residues. For the CDR3, the DNA is TGTGCCAGCAGCCCAGGCCAGCTACAGCCCCAGCATTTT. Translation: CASSPGQLQPQHF. The full variable domain, with the rest looked up from reference TRBV7-3 and TRBJ1-5, is GAGVSQTPSNKVTEKGKYVELRCDPISGHTALYWYRQSLGQGPEFLIYFQGTGAADDSGLPNDRFFAVRPEGSVSTLKIQRTERGDSAVYLCASSPGQLQPQHFGDGTRLSIL.

With respect to this clone: The junction does not match germline at one end; this may be a read error. The chain is built from TRBV7-9 and TRBJ2-2; 7 bases match TRBD1. This CDR3 is built from 17 residues. Germline V gives CDR1 SEHNR, CDR2 FQNEAQ (reference sequence). This chain's CDR3 is CSSSLSLGRGIAGELFF. For the CDR3, the DNA is TGTTCCAGCAGCTTATCACTCGGCAGGGGGATCGCCGGGGAGCTGTTTTTT.

This rearrangement joins TRBV4-2 to TRBJ1-2; D might be TRBD1 (6 bases). The CDR3 totals 17 residues. With 1 base removed from V and 0 bases from J, the gap between germline ends came to 15 bases. The germline gives CDR1 LGHNA, CDR2 YNFKEQ. This CDR3 is CASSQATGSTTNYGYTF. DNA of the CDR3: TGTGCCAGCAGCCAAGCCACAGGGTCCACAACTAACTATGGCTACACCTTC.

V is TRBV7-9 and J is TRBJ1-4; maybe TRBD1 (6 bases). This CDR3 contains 18 residues. Per the germline V gene, CDR1 is SEHNR and CDR2 is FQNEAQ (reference sequence). V dropped 5 bases and J dropped 2 bases, with 21 bases sitting between them. CDR3 in amino acids: CASSPGVRQGATNEKLFF. CDR3 coding DNA: TGTGCCAGCAGCCCAGGGGTCAGGCAGGGTGCGACTAATGAAAAACTGTTTTTT. The complete variable domain, with remaining parts taken from reference TRBV7-9 and TRBJ1-4, reads DTGVSQNPRHKITKRGQNVTFRCDPISEHNRLYWYRQTLGQGPEFLTYFQNEAQLEKSRLLSDRFSAERPKGSFSTLEIQRTEQGDSAMYLCASSPGVRQGATNEKLFFGSGTQLSVL.

V gene TRBV4-3 combines with J gene TRBJ2-2; no clear D. This CDR3 has 18 residues. Between the trimmed V and J ends, which lost 2 bases and 0 bases, there was a span of 16 bases. Germline lookup yields CDR1 LGHNA and CDR2 YSLEER. The CDR3 loop is CASSQKVGYSPNTGELFF. DNA of the CDR3: TGCGCCAGCAGCCAAAAGGTTGGGTACAGCCCGAACACCGGGGAGCTGTTTTTT.

This clone occurred once. The chain employs TRBV5-1 and TRBJ2-3; tentative D call: TRBD1 (5 bases). This CDR3 has 15 amino acids. Germline V CDR1 and CDR2: SGHRS, YFSETQ. V was pared by 0 bases and J by 5 bases, with 13 bases between. The CDR3 DNA is TGCGCCAGCAGCTTGGTCCAGGGTTCAAAAGATACGCAGTATTTT. It codes for CASSLVQGSKDTQYF.

This clone was counted many times. The rearrangement uses TRBV6-5 and TRBJ1-5, with a possible D match to TRBD1 (5 bases). Germline CDR1 is MNHEY and CDR2 is SVGAGI. This CDR3 is 13 amino acids long. The V gene lost 6 bases and the J gene lost 8 bases, with 14 bases spanning the gap. In nucleotides, the CDR3 is TGTGCCAGCAGCCTCAGGGTTACGGAGCCCCAGCATTTT. It encodes CASSLRVTEPQHF.

As to this clone: At the DNA level, this CDR3 is encoded by other sequences in the same sample as well. The rearrangement links TRBV28 to TRBJ1-2, with 7 bases that match TRBD1. The CDR3 sequence is 13 residues long. V lost 3 bases to trimming and J lost 3 bases; unmatched junction nucleotides: 1. CDR1 is MDHEN and CDR2 is SYDVKM in the germline V gene. CDR3 protein: CASSLGQYYGYTF. The CDR3 bases are TGTGCCAGCAGTTTGGGACAGTACTATGGCTACACCTTC.

As regards this clone: This CDR3 is missing its conserved last phenylalanine or tryptophan, likely due to a read error. This sequence joins TRBV7-9 and TRBJ1-6; D is unresolved. From germline, CDR1 is SEHNR and CDR2 FQNEAQ (reference sequence). CDR3 length: 14 residues. The CDR3 bases are TGTTCCAGCAGCCCGGACTTATATAATTCACCCCTCCACCTT. Its protein product is CSSSPDLYNSPLHL.

The J gene is TRBJ1-5, the V gene TRBV5-5; the D is unclear. The ends were cut back, 4 bases at V and 2 bases at J, with 7 bases in the middle. CDR3 length equals 13 residues. CDR1 and CDR2 from the germline V gene are SGHKS and YYEKEE (reference sequence). This CDR3 is CASSLAGNQPQHF. CDR3 sequence (DNA): TGTGCCAGCAGCCTTGCGGGCAATCAGCCCCAGCATTTT.

The chain carries TRBV28 and TRBJ2-3; 8 bases fit TRBD2. The CDR3 covers 15 residues. J gave up 4 bases and V 3 bases, and 6 bases lay outside the gene matches. CDR1 and CDR2 (germline): MDHEN, SYDVKM. For the CDR3, the DNA is TGTGCCAGCAGTTTTCGGGGGGGGGCCCCAGATACGCAGTATTTT. It specifies CASSFRGGAPDTQYF. Full variable domain (rest looked up from reference TRBV28 and TRBJ2-3): DVKVTQSSRYLVKRTGEKVFLECVQDMDHENMFWYRQDPGLGLRLIYFSYDVKMKEKGDIPEGYSVSREKKERFSLILESASTNQTSMYLCASSFRGGAPDTQYFGPGTRLTVL.